This T cell receptor beta chain was observed in a study of blood T cell repertoires in COVID-19. Study details: Some COVID-19 samples were acute and others convalescent; all came from the United States, Italy and Spain. From T cells, B-cell-depleted T cells, or PBMCs came the material, which was cDNA or gDNA.

Generated by immunoSEQ multiplex PCR, the TCRdb table keeps only in-frame clones and is missing some. The sample lists about 130,000 clones, 75% to 90% seen once, with 4.3% in the top ten. The CDR3 spans 15 residues. Germline loops: CDR1 LNHDA, CDR2 SQIVND (reference sequence). V lost 3 bases, J lost 2 bases, and 10 bases lay in between. V gene TRBV19 combines with J gene TRBJ2-2; D is perhaps TRBD2 (5 bases). The sequencing input was peripheral blood. This TCR was recovered from a human donor in a cohort sampled during active COVID-19. The CDR3 coding sequence is TGTGCCAGTAGTATGAGGGCGGTTAACACCGGGGAGCTGTTTTTT. Protein: CASSMRAVNTGELFF.